These 19 T cell receptor beta chains came from one sample sequenced in a study of shared clonotypes between healthy human individuals. Profiled with immunoSEQ multiplex PCR; TCRdb holds only in-frame clones, not every one. The table lists roughly 650,000 clones, around 97% of them singletons, with about 0.057% in the top ten. The sequencing sample was made of naive CD4+ T cells sorted from blood. Subset specified: CD45RA+ positively selected. Every receptor here comes from a woman under 40 in good health.

This chain uses TRBV30 with TRBJ1-6; no clear D gene. V was trimmed by 0 bases and J by 6 bases, leaving 9 bases between them. The CDR3 runs 14 residues. Per germline, CDR1 GTSNPN and CDR2 SVGIG (reference sequence). CDR3 coding DNA: TGTGCCTGGAGTGTTAACGGCGGTAATTCACCCCTCCACTTT. Protein product: CAWSVNGGNSPLHF.

The chain is built from TRBV6-1 and TRBJ1-1; D is perhaps TRBD1 (6 bases). CDR1 is MNHNS, CDR2 SASEGT, per germline. This CDR3 has 15 amino acids. The V gene lost 7 bases and the J gene lost 7 bases, with 22 bases spanning the gap. As DNA, the CDR3 is TGTGCCAGCACCCTACGGGACACTTCTTCCGATGAAGCTTTCTTT. This gives the protein CASTLRDTSSDEAFF.

The genes are TRBV6-6 and TRBJ1-4, with TRBD1 matching over 8 bases. Germline V lookup: CDR1 MNHNY, CDR2 SVGAGI (reference sequence). The CDR3 runs to 13 residues. V was pared by 8 bases and J by 4 bases, with 3 bases of the junction left unmatched. The CDR3 DNA reads TGTGCCAGCGGTGACAGGGGTAATGAAAAACTGTTTTTT. As protein: CASGDRGNEKLFF.

The rearrangement uses TRBV18 and TRBJ2-7; 8 bases are shared with TRBD1. In germline, CDR1 is KGHSH, CDR2 LQKENI. V shed 5 bases, J shed 5 bases, and the junction held 5 bases outside the gene matches. The CDR3 length is 13 residues. This chain's CDR3 is CASSWTGYDEQYF. In nucleotides, the CDR3 is TGTGCCAGCTCATGGACAGGGTACGACGAGCAGTACTTC.

In this sample, this clone turned up once. This sequence joins TRBV27 and TRBJ2-7, with 9 bases that match TRBD1. The junction had 11 bases not matched to a gene; V was cut back by 8 bases and J by 3 bases. CDR1 is MNHEY and CDR2 is SMNVEV in the germline V gene (reference sequence). CDR3 length equals 15 residues. The CDR3 DNA is TGTGCCAGCGGCTCAACCGGGACAGGGTTCTACGAGCAGTACTTC. Translated, it gives CASGSTGTGFYEQYF.

The chain couples TRBV7-9 to TRBJ1-2; perhaps TRBD1 as D (5 bases). Germline V lookup: CDR1 SEHNR, CDR2 FQNEAQ (reference sequence). Trimming stripped 1 base from V and 4 bases from J, with 10 bases between. CDR3 length: 14 residues. The CDR3 nucleotides are TGTGCCAGCAGCTTAGAGGCAGGGTTCTATGGCTACACCTTC. This encodes CASSLEAGFYGYTF.

This clone has only a few counts. V and J are TRBV10-1 and TRBJ1-2; tentatively, D is TRBD1 (5 bases). V was pared by 6 bases and J by 8 bases, with 16 bases between. Germline-derived CDR1 and CDR2 are WNHNN and SYGVQD (reference sequence). The CDR3 length is 13 residues. The CDR3 nucleotides read TGCGCCAGCAGGAAACAGGTAGCCTCGGGCTACACCTTC. Its protein product is CASRKQVASGYTF.

This chain links TRBV11-2 with TRBJ2-1; the D gene is possibly TRBD2 (5 bases). The CDR3 has 15 amino acids. Trimming removed 2 bases from V and 6 bases from J, with 14 bases in between. Germline CDR1 reads SGHAT; CDR2 reads FQNNGV. CDR3 DNA: TGTGCCAGCAGCTTAACCCCACTAGAAATCAATGAGCAGTTCTTC. Translation gives CASSLTPLEINEQFF.

This chain links TRBV11-2 with TRBJ2-7; TRBD1 matches 10 bases. The CDR3 runs to 15 residues. J was trimmed by 3 bases and V by 5 bases; bases with no gene match: 7. Germline CDR1 is SGHAT and CDR2 is FQNNGV. The CDR3 nucleotides are TGTGCCAGCAGCCCCCGGGACAGGGGAATCTACGAGCAGTACTTC. Translated, it gives CASSPRDRGIYEQYF.

The V and J genes are TRBV18 and TRBJ1-1; D may be TRBD1 (5 bases). The V and J ends lost 6 bases and 5 bases respectively, with 16 bases between them. CDR1 KGHSH and CDR2 LQKENI come from the germline V gene. This CDR3 is built from 14 residues. CDR3 residues: CASSTSGATTEAFF. CDR3 nucleotides: TGTGCCAGCTCTACCAGTGGGGCGACGACTGAAGCTTTCTTT.

The V call is TRBV27, the J call TRBJ2-3; a possible D gene is TRBD1 (6 bases). The ends were cut back, 0 bases at V and 6 bases at J, with 22 bases in the middle. The germline V gene encodes CDR1 MNHEY and CDR2 SMNVEV (reference sequence). The CDR3 sequence is 18 residues long. CDR3 DNA: TGTGCCAGCAGTTTATCCGGGCCAGGCAGGGGAAAAGAGGATACGCAGTATTTT. Translating gives CASSLSGPGRGKEDTQYF.

The chain employs TRBV6-5 and TRBJ2-1; 8 bases are a match to TRBD1. The J segment lost 7 bases and the V segment lost 2 bases, leaving 4 bases of the junction unmatched. This CDR3 spans 14 amino acids. Germline V gene lookup returns CDR1 MNHEY and CDR2 SVGAGI. In DNA, the CDR3 is TGTGCCAGCAGTTACGGCAGGGGGCCTAATGAGCAGTTCTTC. This encodes CASSYGRGPNEQFF.

Only one count was recorded for this clone. The CDR3 DNA reads as TGTGCCTGGGGGACTGTCCCGGGGGCCCAGTACTTC. Its protein is CAWGTVPGAQYF. The gene calls are TRBV30 and TRBJ2-5, with a weak D call TRBD2 (6 bases). The germline gives CDR1 GTSNPN, CDR2 SVGIG (reference sequence). Trimming stripped 5 bases from V and 9 bases from J, with 16 bases between. The CDR3 totals 12 residues.

About this clone itself: The sample holds other DNA sequences that translate to the same CDR3. The chain couples TRBV5-1 to TRBJ2-5; 7 bases match TRBD1. The V segment lost 2 bases and the J segment 1 base; nucleotides outside the gene matches: 2. CDR1 and CDR2 (germline): SGHRS, YFSETQ. The CDR3 totals 14 residues. This CDR3 reads CASSLGTAQETQYF. CDR3 bases: TGCGCCAGCAGCTTAGGGACAGCCCAAGAGACCCAGTACTTC. Filled out from reference TRBV5-1 and TRBJ2-5, the complete variable domain reads KAGVTQTPRYLIKTRGQQVTLSCSPISGHRSVSWYQQTPGQGLQFLFEYFSETQRNKGNFPGRFSGRQFSNSRSEMNVSTLELGDSALYLCASSLGTAQETQYFGPGTRLLVL.

The genes are TRBV6-1 and TRBJ1-5, with D hard to call. CDR1 is MNHNS, CDR2 SASEGT, per germline. This CDR3 region has 15 residues. V was trimmed by 0 bases and J by 0 bases, leaving 6 bases between them. This CDR3 reads CASSEALISNQPQHF. The DNA for the CDR3 is TGTGCCAGCAGTGAAGCGCTCATTAGCAATCAGCCCCAGCATTTT.

V is TRBV5-5 and J is TRBJ2-7; a weak D match, TRBD2 (7 bases). The V gene lost 2 bases and the J gene lost 2 bases, with 11 bases spanning the gap. Germline V lookup: CDR1 SGHKS, CDR2 YYEKEE (reference sequence). This CDR3 is 14 amino acids long. Written as DNA, the CDR3 is TGTGCCAGCAGCTTAGGGGGGGTTCCCTACGAGCAGTACTTC. Protein product: CASSLGGVPYEQYF.

V and J are TRBV4-2 and TRBJ2-7, with 9 bases lining up with TRBD1. This CDR3 has 14 residues. From germline, CDR1 is LGHNA and CDR2 YNFKEQ. Losses at the gene ends were 2 bases for V and 3 bases for J; bases not matched to a gene: 2. For the CDR3, the DNA is TGTGCCAGCAGCCAAACGGGACAGGGCTACGAGCAGTACTTC. Translation: CASSQTGQGYEQYF.

J is TRBJ2-1 and V is TRBV9; D gene uncertain. Trimming pared 8 bases from V and 8 bases from J, leaving 5 bases between. The V gene's germline CDR1 is SGDLS and CDR2 YYNGEE. CDR3 length: 9 amino acids. CDR3 in amino acids: CASRDEQFF. The DNA of the CDR3 is TGTGCCAGTCGAGATGAGCAGTTCTTC.

This chain uses TRBV15 with TRBJ1-4, with 11 bases matching TRBD1. V gave up 0 bases and J gave up 7 bases; unmatched junction bases: 7. Germline CDR1 and CDR2: LNHNV and YYDKDF (reference sequence). This CDR3 has 17 residues. The CDR3 DNA sequence: TGTGCCACCAGCAGAGAAGCCCCGGGACAGGGGGTTGAAAAACTGTTTTTT. Protein sequence: CATSREAPGQGVEKLFF.